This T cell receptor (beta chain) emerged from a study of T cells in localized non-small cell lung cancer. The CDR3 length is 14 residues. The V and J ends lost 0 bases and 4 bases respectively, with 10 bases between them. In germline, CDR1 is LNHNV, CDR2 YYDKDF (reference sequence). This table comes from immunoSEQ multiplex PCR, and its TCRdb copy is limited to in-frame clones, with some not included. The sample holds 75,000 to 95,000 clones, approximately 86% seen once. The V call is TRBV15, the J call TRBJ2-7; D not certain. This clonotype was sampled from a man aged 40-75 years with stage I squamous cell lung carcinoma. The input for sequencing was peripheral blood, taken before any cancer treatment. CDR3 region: CATSRDRRGYEQYF. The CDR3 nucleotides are TGTGCCACCAGCAGAGATCGAAGAGGATACGAGCAGTACTTC.